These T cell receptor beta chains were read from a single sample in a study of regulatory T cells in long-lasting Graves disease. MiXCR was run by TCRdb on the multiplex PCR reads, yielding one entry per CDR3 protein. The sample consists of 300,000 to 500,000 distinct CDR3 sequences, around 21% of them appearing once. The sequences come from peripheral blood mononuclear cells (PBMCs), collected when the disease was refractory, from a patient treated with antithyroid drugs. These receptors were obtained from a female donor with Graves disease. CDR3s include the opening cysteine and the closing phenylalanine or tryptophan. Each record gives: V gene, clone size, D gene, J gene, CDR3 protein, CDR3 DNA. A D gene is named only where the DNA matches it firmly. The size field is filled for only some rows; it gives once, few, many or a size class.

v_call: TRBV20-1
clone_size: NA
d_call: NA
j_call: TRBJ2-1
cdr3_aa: CSANPASSSYNEQFF
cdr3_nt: TGCAGTGCTAACCCGGCGAGTAGCTCCTACAATGAGCAGTTCTTC

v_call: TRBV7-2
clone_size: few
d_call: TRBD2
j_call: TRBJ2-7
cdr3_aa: CASSSGVAGYEQYF
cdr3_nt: TGTGCCAGCAGCTCGGGGGTAGCGGGCTACGAGCAGTACTTC

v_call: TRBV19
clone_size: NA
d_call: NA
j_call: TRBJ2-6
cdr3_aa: CASSTRAAVLANVLTF
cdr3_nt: TGTGCCAGTAGTACCCGAGCGGCGGTGTTGGCCAACGTCCTGACTTTC

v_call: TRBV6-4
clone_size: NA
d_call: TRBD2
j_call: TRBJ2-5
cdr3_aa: CASRRSGSDRETQYF
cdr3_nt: TGTGCCAGCAGACGTAGCGGGAGTGATAGAGAGACCCAGTACTTC

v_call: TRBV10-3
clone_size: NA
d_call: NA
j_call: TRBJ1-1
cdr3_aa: CAIRADAREAFF
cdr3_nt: TGTGCCATCAGGGCCGACGCAAGGGAAGCTTTCTTT

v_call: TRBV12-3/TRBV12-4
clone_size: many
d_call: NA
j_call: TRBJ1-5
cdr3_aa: CASSRTAWEPQHF
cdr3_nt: TGTGCCAGCAGCAGGACAGCTTGGGAGCCCCAGCATTTT

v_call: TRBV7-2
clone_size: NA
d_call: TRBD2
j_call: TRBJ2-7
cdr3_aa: CASSVTGLAGQEQYF
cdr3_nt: TGTGCCAGCAGCGTCACGGGACTAGCGGGTCAAGAGCAGTACTTC

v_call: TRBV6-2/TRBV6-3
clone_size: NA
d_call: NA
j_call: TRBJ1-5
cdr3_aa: CASSSGPSGNQPQHF
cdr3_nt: TGTGCCAGCAGTTCGGGACCCTCGGGGAATCAGCCCCAGCATTTT

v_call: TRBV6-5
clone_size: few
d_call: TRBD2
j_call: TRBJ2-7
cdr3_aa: CASSYSQREVIYEQYF
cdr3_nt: TGTGCCAGCAGTTATTCCCAGCGGGAGGTAATCTACGAGCAGTACTTC

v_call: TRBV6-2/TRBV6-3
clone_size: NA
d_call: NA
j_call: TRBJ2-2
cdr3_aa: CASEGFNTGELFF
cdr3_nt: TGTGCCAGCGAGGGGTTCAACACCGGGGAGCTGTTTTTT

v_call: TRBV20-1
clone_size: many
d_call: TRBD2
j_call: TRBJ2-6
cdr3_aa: CSAREVGGRGANVLTF
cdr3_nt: TGCAGTGCTAGAGAAGTGGGAGGGAGGGGGGCCAACGTCCTGACTTTC

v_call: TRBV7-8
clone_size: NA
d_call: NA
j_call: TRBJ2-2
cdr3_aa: CASSLVPGTNTGELFF
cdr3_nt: TGTGCCAGCAGCTTAGTACCAGGGACGAACACCGGGGAGCTGTTTTTT